These 17 T cell receptor beta chains came from one sample sequenced in a study of blood T cell repertoires in COVID-19 (dated by TCRdb to about 2020). Libraries were prepared through the immunoSEQ multiplex PCR assay. As stored in TCRdb, this immuneACCESS dataset retains in-frame rearrangements with V and J assigned. A fraction of the clones does not appear; measured against another copy, unresolved V genes explain less than half of the discrepancy, and the remainder lacks a known reason. The sample table lists fewer than 350,000 clones, approximately 86% of them with a count of one. Roughly 14% of the sample rests with the top ten. Sequences were obtained from peripheral blood. The origin of the receptors is a woman in her 70s with COVID-19, enrolled during active disease.

The chain carries TRBV5-1 and TRBJ2-7, with 8 bases lining up with TRBD1. With V trimmed by 6 bases and J by 7 bases, 15 bases remained unmatched. The CDR3 totals 15 residues. Germline-derived CDR1 and CDR2 are SGHRS and YFSETQ. This chain's CDR3 is CASTPGDRTKWEQYF. For the CDR3, the DNA is TGCGCCAGCACCCCCGGGGACAGGACCAAGTGGGAGCAGTACTTC. Using reference TRBV5-1 and TRBJ2-7 for the parts outside the CDR3, the full variable domain is KAGVTQTPRYLIKTRGQQVTLSCSPISGHRSVSWYQQTPGQGLQFLFEYFSETQRNKGNFPGRFSGRQFSNSRSEMNVSTLELGDSALYLCASTPGDRTKWEQYFGPGTRLTVT.

The chain couples TRBV4-3 to TRBJ1-6, with TRBD1 identical over 10 bases. CDR1 and CDR2 from the germline V gene are LGHNA and YSLEER. This CDR3 region has 15 residues. Trimming took 1 base from V and 7 from J; bases not matched to a gene: 1. CDR3 bases: TGCGCCAGCAGCCAAGGGACAGGGGGAAATTCACCCCTCCACTTT. As protein: CASSQGTGGNSPLHF.

This clone has a single count. The V call is TRBV28, the J call TRBJ1-2; D remains unclear. The V end lost 3 bases, the J end lost 4 bases, and 9 bases lay between the germline ends. CDR1 is MDHEN, CDR2 SYDVKM, per germline. The CDR3 length is 13 residues. The CDR3 loop is CASSLESGYGYTF. The CDR3 DNA reads as TGTGCCAGCAGTTTGGAGTCCGGCTATGGCTACACCTTC.

This rearrangement joins TRBV5-1 to TRBJ1-1; tentatively, D is TRBD1 (5 bases). The CDR3 length is 16 residues. Germline-derived CDR1 and CDR2 are SGHRS and YFSETQ. Trimming left V 4 bases short and J 0 bases short, with 16 bases between. The CDR3 DNA is TGCGCCAGCAGCCCGGGGGATACAGGAGTGAACACTGAAGCTTTCTTT. It is translated as CASSPGDTGVNTEAFF.

The rearrangement joins TRBV3-1 (or the pseudogene TRBV3-2) to TRBJ1-4; D gene ambiguous. The ends were cut back, 3 bases at V and 7 bases at J, with 3 bases in the middle. Germline V lookup: CDR1 LGHDT, CDR2 YNNKEL (reference sequence). CDR3 length: 11 amino acids. In nucleotides, the CDR3 is TGTGCCAGCAGCCACCTTGAAAAACTGTTTTTT. Translation gives CASSHLEKLFF.

The V and J genes are TRBV28 and TRBJ1-2; a weak D match, TRBD1 (5 bases). The germline V and J ends were trimmed by 1 base and 8 bases, with 11 bases remaining between them. CDR3 length: 13 amino acids. The germline V gene encodes CDR1 MDHEN and CDR2 SYDVKM. CDR3 sequence reads: CASSLLGGYGYTF. The CDR3 nucleotides are TGTGCCAGCAGTTTATTGGGGGGGTACGGCTACACCTTC.

This clone was picked up many times. V usage is TRBV28 and J usage is TRBJ1-1, with 7 bases matching TRBD1. This CDR3 comprises 14 residues. V was clipped by 2 bases and J by 1 base; unmatched bases: 1. Germline CDR1 MDHEN, CDR2 SYDVKM. The CDR3 nucleotides read TGTGCCAGCAGTTTAGCAGGGGGGAACACTGAAGCTTTCTTT. It codes for CASSLAGGNTEAFF.

The rearrangement uses TRBV7-2 and TRBJ1-3, with 11 bases identical to TRBD1. CDR1 and CDR2 (germline): SGHTA, FQGNSA. V lost 0 bases to trimming and J lost 3 bases; unmatched junction nucleotides: 4. The CDR3 loop spans 17 amino acids. The CDR3 loop reads CASSLAPGTGGGNTIYF. The CDR3 DNA reads TGTGCCAGCAGCTTAGCGCCCGGGACAGGGGGTGGAAACACCATATATTTT.

This sequence joins TRBV28 and TRBJ2-1; 7 bases are a match to TRBD1. The CDR3 spans 14 residues. Germline V gives CDR1 MDHEN, CDR2 SYDVKM. V was pared by 5 bases and J by 7 bases, with 8 bases of the junction left unmatched. Written as DNA, the CDR3 is TGTGCCAGCAGTCCCATCGACAGGGTTAATGAGCAGTTCTTC. Protein: CASSPIDRVNEQFF.

The rearrangement uses TRBV28 and TRBJ1-1; 8 bases are shared with TRBD1. Germline lookup yields CDR1 MDHEN and CDR2 SYDVKM. The J segment lost 5 bases and the V segment lost 9 bases, leaving 17 bases of the junction unmatched. The CDR3 consists of 16 residues. CDR3 bases: TGTGCCAGTCCGGGGCCGACAGGGGACAGAACAACTGAAGCTTTCTTT. Residues: CASPGPTGDRTTEAFF.

This chain joins TRBV10-2 and TRBJ1-6; D is perhaps TRBD1 (6 bases). The CDR3 contains 17 residues. Germline CDR1 reads WSHSY; CDR2 reads SAAADI. Trimming removed 6 bases from V and 5 bases from J, with 20 bases in between. In DNA, the CDR3 is TGCGCCAGCAGCTCGGGGCTACAGGGCAAACATAATTCACCCCTCCACTTT. Residues: CASSSGLQGKHNSPLHF.

This rearrangement joins TRBV6-2 or TRBV6-3 to TRBJ1-1; D might be TRBD1 (5 bases). The V and J ends lost 4 bases and 5 bases respectively, with 20 bases between them. Germline CDR1 and CDR2: MNHEY and SVGEGT. The CDR3 runs 16 residues. The CDR3 nucleotides read TGTGCCAGCAGTTCCCCCCTTGGGAGGGGCCCTACTGAAGCTTTCTTT. It is translated as CASSSPLGRGPTEAFF.

The chain is built from TRBV9 and TRBJ2-7; perhaps TRBD2 as D (6 bases). V was trimmed by 4 bases and J by 0 bases, leaving 14 bases between them. Germline assignment: CDR1 SGDLS and CDR2 YYNGEE. This CDR3 has 15 residues. The CDR3 nucleotides read TGTGCCAGCAGCAGGGACTTAAAGAGCTCCTACGAGCAGTACTTC. The encoded protein is CASSRDLKSSYEQYF.

The chain couples TRBV19 to TRBJ2-2, with D tentatively TRBD2 (6 bases). Germline V gene sequence: CDR1 LNHDA, CDR2 SQIVND (reference sequence). V lost 3 bases, J lost 7 bases, and 15 bases lay in between. This CDR3 has 15 amino acids. CDR3 amino acids: CASSIGWGGIGELFF. CDR3 coding DNA: TGTGCCAGTAGTATCGGTTGGGGCGGGATCGGGGAGCTGTTTTTT.

In its sample, this clone was seen once. V is TRBV6-2 or TRBV6-3 and J is TRBJ1-1; D not certain. CDR1 is MNHEY and CDR2 is SVGEGT in the germline V gene. The length of the CDR3 is 15 residues. Trimming cost V 4 bases and J 3 bases, with 15 bases left between them. CDR3 in amino acids: CASSSPLRGDTEAFF. The CDR3 DNA reads as TGTGCCAGCAGTTCTCCGTTACGCGGGGACACTGAAGCTTTCTTT.

There are a few counts of this clone. This chain uses TRBV18 with TRBJ1-2; TRBD1 agrees at 7 bases. CDR1 and CDR2 (germline): KGHSH, LQKENI. J was trimmed by 3 bases and V by 8 bases; bases with no gene match: 6. This CDR3 is built from 13 residues. CDR3 protein: CASNRGGDYGYTF. The CDR3 DNA reads TGTGCCAGCAACAGGGGCGGCGACTATGGCTACACCTTC.

The chain uses TRBV6-2 or TRBV6-3 and TRBJ1-2; possible D gene TRBD1, 5 bases. Trimming pared 2 bases from V and 2 bases from J, leaving 12 bases between. The CDR3 is 15 residues long. Germline V CDR1 and CDR2: MNHEY, SVGEGT. CDR3 nucleotide sequence: TGTGCCAGCAGTTACCTAGGGGATCCCAACTATGGCTACACCTTC. Translation gives CASSYLGDPNYGYTF.